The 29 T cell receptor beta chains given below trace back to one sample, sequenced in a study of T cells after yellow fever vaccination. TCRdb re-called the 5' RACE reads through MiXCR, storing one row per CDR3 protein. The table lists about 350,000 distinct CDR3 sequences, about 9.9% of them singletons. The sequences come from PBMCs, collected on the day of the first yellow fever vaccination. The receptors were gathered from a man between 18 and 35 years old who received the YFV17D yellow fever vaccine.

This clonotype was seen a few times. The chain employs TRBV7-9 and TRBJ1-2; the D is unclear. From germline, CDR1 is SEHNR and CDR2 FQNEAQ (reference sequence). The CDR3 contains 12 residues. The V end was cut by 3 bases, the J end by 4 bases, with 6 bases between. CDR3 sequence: CASSLSPYGYTF. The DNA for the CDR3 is TGTGCCAGCAGCTTGAGTCCCTATGGCTACACCTTC.

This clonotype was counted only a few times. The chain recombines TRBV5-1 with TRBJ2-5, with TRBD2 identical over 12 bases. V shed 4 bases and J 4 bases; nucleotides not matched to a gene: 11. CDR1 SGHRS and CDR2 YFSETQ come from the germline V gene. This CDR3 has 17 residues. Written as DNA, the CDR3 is TGCGCCAGCAGCCTGTGGGCTAGCGGGGGGGCAACAGAGACCCAGTACTTC. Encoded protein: CASSLWASGGATETQYF.

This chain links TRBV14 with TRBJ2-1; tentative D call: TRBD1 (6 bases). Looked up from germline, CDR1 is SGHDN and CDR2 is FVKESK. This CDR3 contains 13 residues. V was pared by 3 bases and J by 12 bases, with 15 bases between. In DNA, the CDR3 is TGTGCCAGCAGCCAGCGGTTACAGGGAGCGCAGTTCTTC. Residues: CASSQRLQGAQFF.

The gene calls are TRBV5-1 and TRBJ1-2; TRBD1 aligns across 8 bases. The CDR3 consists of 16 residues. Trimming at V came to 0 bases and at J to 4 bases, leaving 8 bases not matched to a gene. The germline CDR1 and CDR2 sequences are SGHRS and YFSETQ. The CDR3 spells CASSLGPAGQGYGYTF. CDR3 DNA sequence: TGCGCCAGCAGCTTGGGGCCGGCCGGACAGGGCTATGGCTACACCTTC.

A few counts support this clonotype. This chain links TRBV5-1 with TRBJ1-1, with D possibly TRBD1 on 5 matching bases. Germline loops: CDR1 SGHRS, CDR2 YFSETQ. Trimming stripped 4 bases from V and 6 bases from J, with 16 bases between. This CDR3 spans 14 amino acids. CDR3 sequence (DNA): TGCGCCAGCAGCCCCCTTAATGCAGGGCCTGAAGCTTTCTTT. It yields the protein CASSPLNAGPEAFF.

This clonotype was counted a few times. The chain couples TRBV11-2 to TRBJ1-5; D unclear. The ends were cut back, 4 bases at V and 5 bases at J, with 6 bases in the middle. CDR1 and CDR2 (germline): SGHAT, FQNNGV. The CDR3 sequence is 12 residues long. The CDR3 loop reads CASSYRDQPQHF. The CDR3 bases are TGTGCCAGCAGCTACCGGGATCAGCCCCAGCATTTT.

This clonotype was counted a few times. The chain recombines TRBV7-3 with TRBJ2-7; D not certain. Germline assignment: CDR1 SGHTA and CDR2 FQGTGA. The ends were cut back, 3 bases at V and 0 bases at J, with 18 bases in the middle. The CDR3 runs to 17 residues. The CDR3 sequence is CASSFWTPQFLSYEQYF. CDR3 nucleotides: TGTGCCAGCAGCTTCTGGACCCCGCAATTTCTCTCCTACGAGCAGTACTTC. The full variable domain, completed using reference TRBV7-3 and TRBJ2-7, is GAGVSQTPSNKVTEKGKYVELRCDPISGHTALYWYRQSLGQGPEFLIYFQGTGAADDSGLPNDRFFAVRPEGSVSTLKIQRTERGDSAVYLCASSFWTPQFLSYEQYFGPGTRLTVT.

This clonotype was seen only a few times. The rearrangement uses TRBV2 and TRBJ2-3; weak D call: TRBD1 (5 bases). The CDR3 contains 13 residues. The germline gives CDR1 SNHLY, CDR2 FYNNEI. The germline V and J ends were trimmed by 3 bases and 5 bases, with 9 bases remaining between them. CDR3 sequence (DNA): TGTGCCAGCAGTGACAGGGCAGGAGATACGCAGTATTTT. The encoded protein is CASSDRAGDTQYF.

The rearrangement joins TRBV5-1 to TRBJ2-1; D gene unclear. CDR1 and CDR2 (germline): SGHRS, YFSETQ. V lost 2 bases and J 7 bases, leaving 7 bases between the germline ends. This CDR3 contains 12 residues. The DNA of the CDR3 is TGCGCCAGCAGCTTCGACTTGAATGAGCAGTTCTTC. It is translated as CASSFDLNEQFF.

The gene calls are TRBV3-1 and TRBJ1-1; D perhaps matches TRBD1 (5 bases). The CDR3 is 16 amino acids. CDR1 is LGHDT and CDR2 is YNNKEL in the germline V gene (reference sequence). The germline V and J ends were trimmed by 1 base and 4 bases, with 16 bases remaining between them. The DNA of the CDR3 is TGTGCCAGCAGCCAAGGGGGCACACACTATAGCACTGAAGCTTTCTTT. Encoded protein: CASSQGGTHYSTEAFF.

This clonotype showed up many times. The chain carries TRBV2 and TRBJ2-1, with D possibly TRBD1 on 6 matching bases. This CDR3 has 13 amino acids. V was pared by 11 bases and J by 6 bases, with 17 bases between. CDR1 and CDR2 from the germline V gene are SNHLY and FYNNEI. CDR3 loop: CAGKQGGLNEQFF. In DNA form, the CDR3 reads TGTGCCGGCAAACAGGGTGGGCTCAATGAGCAGTTCTTC.

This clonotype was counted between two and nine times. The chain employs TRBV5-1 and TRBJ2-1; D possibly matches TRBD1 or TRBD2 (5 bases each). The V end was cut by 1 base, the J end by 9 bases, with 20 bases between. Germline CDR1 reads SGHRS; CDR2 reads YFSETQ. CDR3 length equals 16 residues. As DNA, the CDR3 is TGCGCCAGCAGCTTGTTGGGACCCTTAGGTCGCGGTGAGCAGTTCTTC. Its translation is CASSLLGPLGRGEQFF.

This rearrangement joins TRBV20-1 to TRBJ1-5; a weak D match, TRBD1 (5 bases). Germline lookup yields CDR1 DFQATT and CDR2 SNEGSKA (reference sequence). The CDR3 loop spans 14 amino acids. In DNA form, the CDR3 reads TGCAGCGTGTACTGGACACTTAGCAATCAGCCCCAGCATTTT. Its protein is CSVYWTLSNQPQHF.

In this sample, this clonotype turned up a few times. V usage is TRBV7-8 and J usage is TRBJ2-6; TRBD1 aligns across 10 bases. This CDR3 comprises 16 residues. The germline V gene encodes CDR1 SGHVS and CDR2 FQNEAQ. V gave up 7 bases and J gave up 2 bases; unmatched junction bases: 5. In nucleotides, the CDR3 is TGTGCCAGCAACGGGGACAGGGGCCCTGGGGCCAACGTCCTGACTTTC. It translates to CASNGDRGPGANVLTF. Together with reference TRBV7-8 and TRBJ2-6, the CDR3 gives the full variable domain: GAGVSQSPRYKVAKRGQDVALRCDPISGHVSLFWYQQALGQGPEFLTYFQNEAQLDKSGLPSDRFFAERPEGSVSTLKIQRTQQEDSAVYLCASNGDRGPGANVLTFGAGSRLTVL.

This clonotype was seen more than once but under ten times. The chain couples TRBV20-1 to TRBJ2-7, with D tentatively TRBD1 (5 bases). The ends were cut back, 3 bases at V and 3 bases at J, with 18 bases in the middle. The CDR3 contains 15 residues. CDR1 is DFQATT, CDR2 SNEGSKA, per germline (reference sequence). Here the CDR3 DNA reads TGCAGTGCTAGCAGGGCTGCCGGAAGCGTCTACGAGCAGTACTTC. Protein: CSASRAAGSVYEQYF.

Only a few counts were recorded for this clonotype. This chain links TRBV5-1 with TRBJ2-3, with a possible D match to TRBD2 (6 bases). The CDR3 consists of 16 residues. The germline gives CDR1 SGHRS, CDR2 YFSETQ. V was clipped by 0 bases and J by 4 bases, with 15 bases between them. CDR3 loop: CASSLGGTPRADTQYF. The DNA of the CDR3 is TGCGCCAGCAGCTTGGGAGGGACTCCGAGGGCAGATACGCAGTATTTT.

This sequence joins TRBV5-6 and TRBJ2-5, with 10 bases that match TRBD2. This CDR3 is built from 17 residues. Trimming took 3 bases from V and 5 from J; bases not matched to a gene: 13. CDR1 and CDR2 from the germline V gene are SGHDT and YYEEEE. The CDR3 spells CASSSEGSGGAWETQYF. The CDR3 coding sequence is TGTGCCAGCAGCTCTGAGGGGAGCGGGGGGGCCTGGGAGACCCAGTACTTC.

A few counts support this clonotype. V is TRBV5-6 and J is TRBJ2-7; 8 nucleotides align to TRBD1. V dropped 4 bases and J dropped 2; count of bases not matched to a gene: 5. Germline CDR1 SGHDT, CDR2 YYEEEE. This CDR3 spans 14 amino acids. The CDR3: CASSVRGQAYEQYV. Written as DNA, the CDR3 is TGTGCCAGCAGCGTAAGGGGACAGGCCTACGAGCAGTACGTC.

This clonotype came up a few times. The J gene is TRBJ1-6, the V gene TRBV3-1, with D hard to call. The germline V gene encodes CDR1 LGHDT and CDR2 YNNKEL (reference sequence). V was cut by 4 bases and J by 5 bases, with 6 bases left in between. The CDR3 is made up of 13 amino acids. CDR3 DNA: TGTGCCAGCAGCCTTACTGATAATTCACCCCTCCACTTT. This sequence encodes CASSLTDNSPLHF.

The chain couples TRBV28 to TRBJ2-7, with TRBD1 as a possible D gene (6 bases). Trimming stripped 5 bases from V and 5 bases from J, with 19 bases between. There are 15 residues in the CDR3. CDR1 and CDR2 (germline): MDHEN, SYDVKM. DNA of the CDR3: TGTGCCAGCAGTCCTCCTGGGACATCTCTCCACGAGCAGTACGTC. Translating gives CASSPPGTSLHEQYV.

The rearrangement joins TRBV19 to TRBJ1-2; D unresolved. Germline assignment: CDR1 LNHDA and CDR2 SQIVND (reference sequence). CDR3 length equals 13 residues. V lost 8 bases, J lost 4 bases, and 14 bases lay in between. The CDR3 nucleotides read TGTGCCAGTCAGCCTGGGATGGGCTATGGCTACACCTTC. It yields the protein CASQPGMGYGYTF. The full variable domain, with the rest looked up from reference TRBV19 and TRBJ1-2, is DGGITQSPKYLFRKEGQNVTLSCEQNLNHDAMYWYRQDPGQGLRLIYYSQIVNDFQKGDIAEGYSVSREKKESFPLTVTSAQKNPTAFYLCASQPGMGYGYTFGSGTRLTVV.

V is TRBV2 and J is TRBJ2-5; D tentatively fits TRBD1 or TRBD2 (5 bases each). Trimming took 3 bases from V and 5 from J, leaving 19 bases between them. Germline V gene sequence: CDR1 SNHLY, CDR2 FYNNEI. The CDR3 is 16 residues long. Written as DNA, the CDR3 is TGTGCCAGCAGTGAGGGACCCCCCGGGAACTACGAGACCCAGTACTTC. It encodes CASSEGPPGNYETQYF.

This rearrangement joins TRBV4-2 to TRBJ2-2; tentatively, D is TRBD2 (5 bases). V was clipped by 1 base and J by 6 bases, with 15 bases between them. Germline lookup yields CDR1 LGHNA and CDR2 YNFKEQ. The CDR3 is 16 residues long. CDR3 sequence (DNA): TGTGCCAGCAGCCAAGTGGCTAATACTAGGGCCGGGGAGCTGTTTTTT. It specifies CASSQVANTRAGELFF.

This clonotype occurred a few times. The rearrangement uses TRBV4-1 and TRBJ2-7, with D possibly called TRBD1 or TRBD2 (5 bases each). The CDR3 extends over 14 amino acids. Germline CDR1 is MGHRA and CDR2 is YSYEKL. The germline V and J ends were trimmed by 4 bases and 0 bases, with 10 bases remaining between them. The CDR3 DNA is TGCGCCAGCAGCCCCAGGGACCTCTCCTACGAGCAGTACTTC. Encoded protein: CASSPRDLSYEQYF.

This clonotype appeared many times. In DNA form, the CDR3 reads TGTGCCACCAGCAGAGATCGGCAGGGCAGTCTCCAGTACTTC. It specifies CATSRDRQGSLQYF. This chain links TRBV15 with TRBJ2-5; D possibly corresponds to TRBD1 (5 bases). Germline CDR1 reads LNHNV; CDR2 reads YYDKDF (reference sequence). V lost 0 bases and J 10 bases, leaving 15 bases between the germline ends. The CDR3 is made up of 14 amino acids.

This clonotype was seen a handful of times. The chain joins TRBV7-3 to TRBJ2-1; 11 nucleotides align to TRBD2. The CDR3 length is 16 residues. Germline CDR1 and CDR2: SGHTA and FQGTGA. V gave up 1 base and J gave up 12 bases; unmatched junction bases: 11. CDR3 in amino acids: CASSLKGLAGGEGQFF. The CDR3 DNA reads TGTGCCAGCAGCTTAAAAGGGCTAGCGGGGGGAGAGGGGCAGTTCTTC.

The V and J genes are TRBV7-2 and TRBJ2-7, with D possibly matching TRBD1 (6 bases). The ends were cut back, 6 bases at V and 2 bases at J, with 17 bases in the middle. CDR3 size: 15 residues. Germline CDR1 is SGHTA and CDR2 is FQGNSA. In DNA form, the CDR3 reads TGTGCCAGCAGTATATCCTCCGGGACACCCTACGAGCAGTACTTC. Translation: CASSISSGTPYEQYF.

CDR3 sequence: CAISEPEGGNYGYTF. The DNA for the CDR3 is TGTGCCATCAGTGAGCCCGAGGGGGGGAACTATGGCTACACCTTC. The chain recombines TRBV10-3 with TRBJ1-2, with a tentative D call TRBD1 (6 bases). V was cut by 2 bases and J by 2 bases, with 12 bases left in between. The germline gives CDR1 ENHRY, CDR2 SYGVKD. The CDR3 covers 15 residues.

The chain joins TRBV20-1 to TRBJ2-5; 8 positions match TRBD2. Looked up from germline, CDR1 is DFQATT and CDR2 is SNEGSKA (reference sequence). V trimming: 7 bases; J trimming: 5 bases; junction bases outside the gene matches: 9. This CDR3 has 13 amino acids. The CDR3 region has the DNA TGCAGTGTTTTCAACGGGGGGGCGGAGACCCAGTACTTC. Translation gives CSVFNGGAETQYF.